The 21 T cell receptor beta chains in this list originate from one sample, sequenced in a study of blood T cell repertoires in COVID-19. Assay used: immunoSEQ multiplex PCR; TCRdb lists only in-frame clones, some missing. Among 45,000 to 50,000 clones listed, over 75% were seen once. The sequenced sample was peripheral blood. The receptors were gathered from a woman aged 55-69 years with acute or convalescent COVID-19.

The chain joins TRBV7-9 to TRBJ2-1, with a weak D call TRBD1 (6 bases). The V end was cut by 1 base, the J end by 10 bases, with 20 bases between. Germline V gene sequence: CDR1 SEHNR, CDR2 FQNEAQ (reference sequence). The length of the CDR3 is 16 residues. The DNA of the CDR3 is TGTGCCAGCAGCTTAGTAAGCAGGGGCCCCCGGGGAGAGCAGTTCTTC. Encoded protein: CASSLVSRGPRGEQFF. Drawing the rest from reference TRBV7-9 and TRBJ2-1, the complete variable domain is DTGVSQNPRHKITKRGQNVTFRCDPISEHNRLYWYRQTLGQGPEFLTYFQNEAQLEKSRLLSDRFSAERPKGSFSTLEIQRTEQGDSAMYLCASSLVSRGPRGEQFFGPGTRLTVL.

The CDR3 coding sequence is TGTGCCAGCTCACCGAGCGGGGGTAGGAATGAGCAGTTCTTC. The encoded protein is CASSPSGGRNEQFF. The J gene is TRBJ2-1, the V gene TRBV18, with 8 bases matching TRBD2. Per germline, CDR1 KGHSH and CDR2 LQKENI. The CDR3 consists of 14 residues. The J segment lost 7 bases and the V segment lost 3 bases, leaving 5 bases of the junction unmatched. Variable domain in full (rest from reference TRBV18 and TRBJ2-1): NAGVMQNPRHLVRRRGQEARLRCSPMKGHSHVYWYRQLPEEGLKFMVYLQKENIIDESGMPKERFSAEFPKEGPSILRIQQVVRGDSAAYFCASSPSGGRNEQFFGPGTRLTVL.

J is TRBJ1-1 and V is TRBV4-2, with D uncertain. V was shortened by 0 bases and J by 0 bases, with 17 bases between the two germline ends. The CDR3 runs to 18 residues. Germline V gives CDR1 LGHNA, CDR2 YNFKEQ. DNA for the CDR3: TGTGCCAGCAGCCAAGATTTGGCGGGTTGGCAGATGAACACTGAAGCTTTCTTT. The encoded protein is CASSQDLAGWQMNTEAFF.

The chain links TRBV27 to TRBJ2-7; 8 positions match TRBD2. CDR3 size: 14 residues. V trimming: 5 bases; J trimming: 2 bases; junction bases outside the gene matches: 5. Germline-derived CDR1 and CDR2 are MNHEY and SMNVEV (reference sequence). The CDR3 coding sequence is TGTGCCAGCAGTGGACTCGGGGGGGCCTACGAGCAGTACTTC. Its protein is CASSGLGGAYEQYF.

Here the CDR3 reads CATSRVAGGLTDTQYF. The CDR3 bases are TGTGCCACCAGCAGAGTGGCGGGGGGCCTCACAGATACGCAGTATTTT. The V and J genes are TRBV15 and TRBJ2-3; 8 nucleotides line up with TRBD2. This CDR3 is built from 16 residues. Germline values: CDR1 LNHNV, CDR2 YYDKDF (reference sequence). V shed 1 base, J shed 2 bases, and the junction held 5 bases outside the gene matches.

This chain links TRBV3-1 (or the pseudogene TRBV3-2) with TRBJ2-3; 9 bases are shared with TRBD2. The CDR3 consists of 15 residues. Germline loops: CDR1 LGHDT, CDR2 YNNKEL (reference sequence). V dropped 4 bases and J dropped 5; count of bases not matched to a gene: 7. CDR3 residues: CASSLGTSILDTQYF. CDR3 bases: TGTGCCAGCAGCCTCGGGACTAGCATCCTAGATACGCAGTATTTT.

This clone came up once. V gene TRBV6-5 combines with J gene TRBJ1-1, with 8 bases matching TRBD1. The V gene end was trimmed by 7 bases and the J gene end by 1 base; junction bases not matched to a gene: 5. The germline gives CDR1 MNHEY, CDR2 SVGAGI. CDR3 size: 14 residues. Here the CDR3 reads CASKRTGTNTEAFF. CDR3 nucleotide sequence: TGTGCCAGCAAAAGGACAGGGACGAACACTGAAGCTTTCTTT.

CDR3 amino acids: CASSESGTGVRNSPLHF. In nucleotides, the CDR3 is TGTGCCAGCAGTGAATCCGGGACAGGGGTTAGGAATTCACCCCTCCACTTT. The rearrangement links TRBV2 to TRBJ1-6; TRBD1 agrees at 10 bases. Germline-derived CDR1 and CDR2 are SNHLY and FYNNEI. There are 17 residues in the CDR3. Unmatched junction bases numbered 8, after V lost 2 bases and J lost 7 bases.

The chain recombines TRBV18 with TRBJ1-5, with a tentative D call TRBD1 (6 bases). From germline, CDR1 is KGHSH and CDR2 LQKENI. The CDR3 consists of 14 residues. The V end was cut by 3 bases, the J end by 2 bases, with 8 bases between. CDR3 coding DNA: TGTGCCAGCTCACCCTGGACAGGCAATCAGCCCCAGCATTTT. Encoded protein: CASSPWTGNQPQHF.

The gene calls are TRBV4-2 and TRBJ1-5; D call uncertain. The CDR3 extends over 15 amino acids. V was shortened by 4 bases and J by 1 base, with 11 bases between the two germline ends. Germline loops: CDR1 LGHNA, CDR2 YNFKEQ. The CDR3: CASSPSLGSNQPQHF. The CDR3 nucleotides are TGTGCCAGCAGCCCTAGCTTAGGGAGCAATCAGCCCCAGCATTTT.

The chain joins TRBV6-5 to TRBJ1-1; tentative D call: TRBD1 (5 bases). V shed 7 bases and J shed 1 base, with 10 bases lying between them. This CDR3 spans 13 amino acids. Germline V lookup: CDR1 MNHEY, CDR2 SVGAGI. CDR3 nucleotide sequence: TGTGCCAGCATGGGGCAGGGGAACACTGAAGCTTTCTTT. This translates into CASMGQGNTEAFF.

This rearrangement joins TRBV5-4 to TRBJ1-1; 7 nucleotides align to TRBD1. CDR3 length: 15 amino acids. Germline values: CDR1 SGHNT, CDR2 YYREEE (reference sequence). After removal of 3 bases from V and 4 bases from J, the junction contained 9 bases not matched to a gene. The CDR3 DNA follows: TGTGCCAGCAGCTCGCTGGGACAGAGGGGCACTGAAGCTTTCTTT. It codes for CASSSLGQRGTEAFF.

J is TRBJ1-4 and V is TRBV5-1, with TRBD1 matching over 8 bases. The CDR3 length is 15 residues. With V trimmed by 7 bases and J by 2 bases, 7 bases remained unmatched. Germline CDR1 reads SGHRS; CDR2 reads YFSETQ. CDR3: CASSTRGRTNEKLFF. As DNA, the CDR3 is TGCGCCAGCTCGACCAGGGGGCGCACTAATGAAAAACTGTTTTTT.

The J gene is TRBJ2-1, the V gene TRBV5-1; D unclear. There are 14 residues in the CDR3. Germline V gives CDR1 SGHRS, CDR2 YFSETQ. V shed 0 bases and J shed 8 bases, with 12 bases lying between them. The CDR3 DNA follows: TGCGCCAGCAGCTTGGCCAGCGCCCTCGATGAGCAGTTCTTC. This sequence encodes CASSLASALDEQFF.

J is TRBJ2-3 and V is TRBV27, with TRBD2 matching 8 bases. The CDR3 is 15 residues long. Per germline, CDR1 MNHEY and CDR2 SMNVEV (reference sequence). Trimming cost V 7 bases and J 3 bases; bases outside gene matches: 9. CDR3 bases: TGTGCCAGCACCAAGGACGGGACTAGGACAGATACGCAGTATTTT. Encoded protein: CASTKDGTRTDTQYF.

The chain is built from TRBV5-1 and TRBJ1-3, with 8 positions matching TRBD1. This CDR3 has 14 amino acids. Germline CDR1 and CDR2: SGHRS and YFSETQ. J was trimmed by 7 bases and V by 1 base; bases with no gene match: 4. CDR3 sequence (DNA): TGCGCCAGCAGCTTGACGACAGGGGAGAACACCATATATTTT. Encoded protein: CASSLTTGENTIYF.

CDR3: CASSPDGSPNREQFF. CDR3 coding DNA: TGTGCCAGCAGCCCGGACGGTAGCCCCAACAGGGAGCAGTTCTTC. The chain links TRBV5-5 to TRBJ2-1; D perhaps matches TRBD1 (5 bases). This CDR3 is built from 15 residues. Germline-derived CDR1 and CDR2 are SGHKS and YYEKEE (reference sequence). Trimming cost V 4 bases and J 10 bases, with 21 bases left between them.

This sequence joins TRBV6-5 and TRBJ1-1; 9 nucleotides align to TRBD1. The CDR3 loop spans 13 amino acids. Trimming removed 5 bases from V and 8 bases from J; junction bases left unmatched: 6. The V gene's germline CDR1 is MNHEY and CDR2 SVGAGI. This CDR3 reads CASSITGGAEAFF. DNA for the CDR3: TGTGCCAGCAGTATTACAGGGGGCGCCGAAGCTTTCTTT.

This clone was seen just once. The chain employs TRBV7-8 and TRBJ1-1; the D is unclear. CDR1 is SGHVS and CDR2 is FQNEAQ in the germline V gene. Between the trimmed V and J ends, which lost 5 bases and 4 bases, there was a span of 14 bases. This CDR3 has 14 residues. The CDR3 DNA sequence: TGTGCCAGCAGCCTTAATCTGGGGAGCACTGAAGCTTTCTTT. This gives the protein CASSLNLGSTEAFF.

The chain employs TRBV6-5 and TRBJ2-5, with 7 bases that match TRBD1. Looked up from germline, CDR1 is MNHEY and CDR2 is SVGAGI. The CDR3 has 15 amino acids. Losses at the gene ends were 5 bases for V and 2 bases for J; bases not matched to a gene: 8. The CDR3 DNA sequence: TGTGCCAGCAGTAGGGCCCAGACAGGGCAAGAGACCCAGTACTTC. It specifies CASSRAQTGQETQYF.

This clone came up a few times. This chain uses TRBV3-1 (or the pseudogene TRBV3-2) with TRBJ1-3; D is uncertain. Germline CDR1 reads LGHDT; CDR2 reads YNNKEL (reference sequence). The CDR3 extends over 15 amino acids. The germline V and J ends were trimmed by 3 bases and 0 bases, with 9 bases remaining between them. The CDR3 sequence is CASSQNSGSGNTIYF. CDR3 nucleotide sequence: TGTGCCAGCAGCCAGAACAGCGGCTCTGGAAACACCATATATTTT.